The next 20 T cell receptor beta chains were all read from a single sample in a study of low-dose radiotherapy and immunotherapy resistance in tumors (dated by TCRdb to between 2021 and 2024). The time point label, as the study defines it: after trial treatment. Reading the label with the study, this specimen's treatment or condition is: LDRT plus nivolumab, ipilimumab, low-dose cyclophosphamide and aspirin (RACIN trial). Reads for this sample came from an Illumina HiSeq 2500. First-strand cDNA was synthesized using Superscript III and a set of TRAV- and TRBV-specific primers, so that both TCRalpha and TCRbeta chains were covered. TCRs were amplified with Phusion for approximately 20 PCR cycles using a constant-region primer together with the adapter attached to the V primers. TCRdb passed the public sequencing reads through fastp at Q25 and MiXCR, retaining productive beta sequences. A single entry per CDR3 protein holds the most common genes and DNA from its merged rows. This sample lists 45,000 or so distinct CDR3 sequences; approximately 26% were detected once. The ten largest clones represent around 10% of the sample.

This specimen consisted of PBMCs, obtained after low-dose radiotherapy plus immunotherapy. These receptors all come from a male donor with prostate cancer.

This sequence joins TRBV3-1 and TRBJ1-2; 10 bases fit TRBD1. The V and J ends lost 1 base and 4 bases, in that order; junction bases with no gene match: 3. Germline CDR1 LGHDT, CDR2 YNNKEL (reference sequence). The CDR3 length is 15 residues. The CDR3 reads CASSQGRDRGYGYTF. The DNA of the CDR3 is TGTGCCAGCAGCCAAGGCCGGGACAGGGGCTATGGCTACACCTTC. Looking up the rest from reference TRBV3-1 and TRBJ1-2 gives the full variable domain: DTAVSQTPKYLVTQMGNDKSIKCEQNLGHDTMYWYKQDSKKFLKIMFSYNNKELIINETVPNRFSPKSPDKAHLNLHINSLELGDSAVYFCASSQGRDRGYGYTFGSGTRLTVV.

This clonotype has a count of ten or more. The CDR3 loop is CASSPTGRNTEAFF. In DNA, the CDR3 is TGTGCCAGCAGTCCCACAGGGAGGAACACTGAAGCTTTCTTT. This rearrangement joins TRBV27 to TRBJ1-1; a weak D match, TRBD1 (6 bases). Germline CDR1 MNHEY, CDR2 SMNVEV (reference sequence). V was trimmed by 5 bases and J by 1 base, leaving 11 bases between them. The CDR3 totals 14 residues.

This clonotype was seen repeatedly, ten times or more. The chain couples TRBV6-6 to TRBJ1-1; D might be TRBD1 (6 bases). Germline values: CDR1 MNHNY, CDR2 SVGAGI (reference sequence). Trimming left V 6 bases short and J 1 base short, with 12 bases between. The CDR3 covers 14 residues. CDR3 residues: CASSLGHENTEAFF. CDR3 sequence (DNA): TGTGCCAGCAGCCTGGGACACGAGAACACTGAAGCTTTCTTT.

Many counts were recorded for this clonotype. The gene calls are TRBV23-1 and TRBJ2-5; perhaps TRBD2 as D (7 bases). TRBV23-1 is an ORF for which the function is uncertain. This CDR3 has 15 amino acids. Trimming cost V 8 bases and J 1 base, with 17 bases left between them. CDR3 DNA sequence: TGCGCCAGCGTCCCTAGGGGGGGGGTCCAAGAGACCCAGTACTTC. This gives the protein CASVPRGGVQETQYF.

This clonotype was detected once. A far larger clone lies a single base away; this is likely a read error. CDR3 nucleotide sequence: TGCAGCGTCTCTCCGGGCGGGTCGTCCTACAATGAGCAGTACTTC. Translation: CSVSPGGSSYNEQYF. The gene calls are TRBV29-1 and TRBJ2-7, with D possibly being TRBD2 (5 bases). Trimming shortened V by 6 bases and J by 7 bases, and 25 bases separated the two germline ends. This CDR3 has 15 amino acids. Germline V gene sequence: CDR1 SQVTM, CDR2 ANQGSEA.

This clonotype was picked up many times. The gene calls are TRBV2 and TRBJ2-2; 7 bases align to TRBD2. This CDR3 comprises 14 residues. V was pared by 5 bases and J by 5 bases, with 5 bases of the junction left unmatched. CDR1 and CDR2 (germline): SNHLY, FYNNEI. The CDR3 DNA follows: TGTGCCAGCAGTCGGGGGGTAGAGACCGGGGAGCTGTTTTTT. Residues: CASSRGVETGELFF. The whole variable domain, remainder taken from reference TRBV2 and TRBJ2-2, is EPEVTQTPSHQVTQMGQEVILRCVPISNHLYFYWYRQILGQKVEFLVSFYNNEISEKSEIFDDQFSVERPDGSNFTLKIRSTKLEDSAMYFCASSRGVETGELFFGEGSRLTVL.

This clonotype appeared many times. The gene calls are TRBV6-5 and TRBJ2-2; D may match TRBD1 or TRBD2 (7 bases each). Between the trimmed V and J ends, which lost 0 bases and 3 bases, there was a span of 14 bases. The CDR3 is made up of 17 amino acids. Germline CDR1 reads MNHEY; CDR2 reads SVGAGI. The CDR3 here is CASSYSQGEGHTGELFF. In nucleotides, the CDR3 is TGTGCCAGCAGTTACTCCCAGGGGGAGGGCCACACCGGGGAGCTGTTTTTT.

The table lists this clonotype with many counts. The chain is built from TRBV5-6 and TRBJ1-4; no clear D gene. The CDR3 spans 17 residues. Germline V gene lookup returns CDR1 SGHDT and CDR2 YYEEEE. Between the trimmed V and J ends, which lost 4 bases and 4 bases, there was a span of 20 bases. The CDR3, as DNA: TGTGCCAGCAGCCCCCAGGTGGCGGCGGAATATAATGAAAAACTGTTTTTT. Residues: CASSPQVAAEYNEKLFF.

This clonotype was observed many times. The chain joins TRBV5-1 to TRBJ1-5; no clear D gene. V was pared by 2 bases and J by 3 bases, with 12 bases between. Germline V gene lookup returns CDR1 SGHRS and CDR2 YFSETQ. This CDR3 contains 15 residues. The CDR3 region has the DNA TGCGCCAGCAGCTTTGGCGAGAGCTCCAATCAGCCCCAGCATTTT. Its protein product is CASSFGESSNQPQHF.

The sample holds many counts of this clonotype. J is TRBJ2-3 and V is TRBV4-2; 10 bases align to TRBD2. CDR1 LGHNA and CDR2 YNFKEQ come from the germline V gene. CDR3 size: 16 residues. Losses at the gene ends were 1 base for V and 4 bases for J; bases not matched to a gene: 5. The CDR3 nucleotides read TGTGCCAGCAGCCAAGGGTCTAGCGGGAGCCCAGATACGCAGTATTTT. Residues: CASSQGSSGSPDTQYF.

Note on this clonotype: This probably arose from a read error, given a far larger clone one base away. The chain is built from TRBV11-2 and TRBJ2-1, with D uncertain. With 6 bases removed from V and 10 bases from J, the gap between germline ends came to 22 bases. Germline V gene lookup returns CDR1 SGHAT and CDR2 FQNNGV. CDR3 length: 15 residues. In DNA form, the CDR3 reads TGTGCCAGCAGTCCTCCCTTCTCCCCAGCCTACGAGCAGTTCTTC. It specifies CASSPPFSPAYEQFF. Together with reference TRBV11-2 and TRBJ2-1, the CDR3 gives the full variable domain: EAGVAQSPRYKIIEKRQSVAFWCNPISGHATLYWYQQILGQGPKLLIQFQNNGVVDDSQLPKDRFSAERLKGVDSTLKIQPAKLEDSAVYLCASSPPFSPAYEQFFGPGTRLTVL.

This clonotype was found many times. The rearrangement uses TRBV24-1 and TRBJ2-1, with D uncertain. CDR3 length: 14 residues. Germline V CDR1 and CDR2: KGHDR, SFDVKD. Trimming stripped 7 bases from V and 3 bases from J, with 12 bases between. The CDR3: CATSNPDHYNEQFF. CDR3 DNA: TGTGCCACCAGCAACCCCGACCACTACAATGAGCAGTTCTTC.

This clonotype was recorded at least ten times. The chain is built from TRBV13 and TRBJ2-7, with a tentative D call TRBD1 (5 bases). V gave up 2 bases and J gave up 2 bases, with 10 bases separating them. Germline V gene data show CDR1 as PRHDT and CDR2 as FYEKMQ (reference sequence). This CDR3 is 14 amino acids long. CDR3 protein: CASSLKTDPYEQYF. CDR3 DNA: TGTGCCAGCAGCTTAAAGACAGATCCCTACGAGCAGTACTTC.

A remark on this clonotype: With a far larger clone one base away, a read error is the likely cause. This rearrangement joins TRBV6-1 to TRBJ2-7; the D call may be TRBD1 or TRBD2 (6 bases each). There are 13 residues in the CDR3. The ends were cut back, 6 bases at V and 7 bases at J, with 16 bases in the middle. The germline gives CDR1 MNHNS, CDR2 SASEGT. CDR3 in DNA: TGTGCCAGCAGCCAGGGGACTTTCAATGAGCAGTACTTC. Translated, it gives CASSQGTFNEQYF.

The chain links TRBV7-8 to TRBJ1-2; a possible D gene is TRBD1 (5 bases). The CDR3 runs 16 residues. V was pared by 5 bases and J by 0 bases, with 16 bases between. In germline, CDR1 is SGHVS, CDR2 FQNEAQ. The DNA of the CDR3 is TGTGCCAGCAGCCTGATCGGGGCGGCAGCTAACTATGGCTACACCTTC. Residues: CASSLIGAAANYGYTF.

This sequence joins TRBV7-9 and TRBJ1-1, with unresolved D. The CDR3 extends over 14 amino acids. Germline V gives CDR1 SEHNR, CDR2 FQNEAQ (reference sequence). V was pared by 5 bases and J by 1 base, with 11 bases between. CDR3 nucleotides: TGTGCCAGCAGCGCGGACGTTACGAACACTGAAGCTTTCTTT. Amino acid sequence: CASSADVTNTEAFF.

On this clonotype itself: A far larger clone is just one base off, so this is likely a read error. The chain joins TRBV6-8 to TRBJ2-1; 10 nucleotides agree with TRBD1. Trimming at V came to 5 bases and at J to 10 bases, leaving 11 bases not matched to a gene. CDR1 and CDR2 (germline): MNHGY, SAAAGT. The CDR3 runs 15 residues. This CDR3 reads CASSARDRGGSEQFF. CDR3 bases: TGTGCCAGCAGTGCCAGGGACAGGGGTGGGTCCGAGCAGTTCTTC.

Details on this clonotype: This likely stems from a read error, as it lies one base from a far larger clone. The chain recombines TRBV1 with TRBJ2-2; TRBD1, the table's D call, lacks a check against the DNA. TRBV1 is an annotated pseudogene. The CDR3 has 15 residues. CDR3 coding DNA: TGTGCCAGCAGCCAAGAGACAGGGGGCACCGGGGAGCAGTTTTTT. This encodes CASSQETGGTGEQFF.

About this clonotype: This likely traces to a read error, being one base from a far larger clone. The chain couples TRBV29-1 to TRBJ2-7, with 7 bases matching TRBD2. The CDR3 runs to 13 residues. The V segment lost 5 bases and the J segment 7 bases; nucleotides outside the gene matches: 11. The germline gives CDR1 SQVTM, CDR2 ANQGSEA. CDR3 DNA: TGCAGCGTTTCCAGCGGGACGAGAGGTGAGCAGTACTTC. Residues: CSVSSGTRGEQYF.

This clonotype was detected ten times or more. The J gene is TRBJ2-5, the V gene TRBV20-1; 15 positions match TRBD2. Germline V CDR1 and CDR2: DFQATT, SNEGSKA (reference sequence). This CDR3 spans 16 amino acids. The V and J ends lost 5 bases and 4 bases, in that order; junction bases with no gene match: 8. The DNA of the CDR3 is TGCAGTGCTGAGCGGACTAGCGGGGGGGCCATAGAGACCCAGTACTTC. It specifies CSAERTSGGAIETQYF.